The clone carrying this TCR beta chain was detected many times. Its antigen is unidentified. This CDR3 has 14 residues. V trimming: 11 bases; J trimming: 0 bases; junction bases outside the gene matches: 9. In TCRdb, the 5' RACE reads were re-called with MiXCR into one record per CDR3 protein. The sample shows a few hundred thousand distinct CDR3 sequences, 10% of them seen only once. The sample is drawn from a study of identical twins. General study points: Cord blood's abundant beta clonotypes had fewer insertions, unlike memory repertoires. Analyses of zero insertions could, in part, be confounded by invariant MAIT and iNKT cells. Models, which agreed with sharing between unrelated individuals, nonetheless underestimated the out-of-frame TCR alpha sharing seen in monozygotic twins. Conclusions were based on cross-sectional statistical analysis, without following the same donors.

The receptor's source is a man in his forties or fifties in good health. This chain uses TRBV12-3 or TRBV12-4 with TRBJ1-2; 7 bases are shared with TRBD1. Sequenced sample: memory T cells sorted from blood. The CDR3 DNA reads TGTGCCTCCCAAAGGGGGCATACTAACTATGGCTACACCTTC. This codes for CASQRGHTNYGYTF.